The rows below give T cell receptor beta chains drawn from one sample of a study of shared clonotypes between healthy human individuals. Here immunoSEQ multiplex PCR was the method, and the copy in TCRdb shows in-frame clones only, minus some. The sample records around 1.1 million clones, approximately 80% being singletons. Sequenced sample: memory CD4+ T cells from PBMCs. The origin of the receptors is a young man in good health. Some clones in this sample may be carry-over from other donors' samples. The CDR3 runs from the conserved cysteine through the conserved F or W. D genes are given only for firm matches. Some rows have no size entry. The others give once, few or many, or a class for an expanded clone.

V gene	D gene	J gene	clone size	CDR3 DNA	CDR3 protein
TRBV28	TRBD1	TRBJ2-5	NA	TGTGCCAGCAGTTTACCCCGACAGGGACAAGAGACCCAGTACTTC	CASSLPRQGQETQYF
TRBV6-1	TRBD1	TRBJ1-4	NA	TGTGCCAGCAGTGAATGGTCGGGGACAGAGGGGGAAAAACTGTTTTTT	CASSEWSGTEGEKLFF
TRBV6-1	NA	TRBJ1-5	many	TGTGCCAGCAGTGAGGGAGGACAGTTGCCCCAGCATTTT	CASSEGGQLPQHF
TRBV11-2	NA	TRBJ1-2	once	TGTGCCAGCAGCTTACCCACAGGAGGTGGCTACACCTTC	CASSLPTGGGYTF
TRBV25-1	NA	TRBJ1-5	NA	TGTGCCAGCAGTGAATACGGAACAGCTAATCAGCCCCAGCATTTT	CASSEYGTANQPQHF
TRBV5-4	NA	TRBJ1-2	NA	TGTGCCAGCAGCTTGGCCCTTCAGGGGAACTATGGCTACACCTTC	CASSLALQGNYGYTF
TRBV19	NA	TRBJ2-7	NA	TGTGCCAGTAACCCGTCAGGGAGGCCCTACGAGCAGTACTTC	CASNPSGRPYEQYF
TRBV28	NA	TRBJ2-5	NA	TGTGCCAGCAGTCCCGGGACTGCCGGAAAGACCCAGTACTTC	CASSPGTAGKTQYF
TRBV6-5	NA	TRBJ2-7	NA	TGTGCCAGCGGTCCCGACATCACCGAGCAGTACTTC	CASGPDITEQYF
TRBV27	NA	TRBJ1-1	NA	TGTGCCAGCAGTTACGGGGGGCAGGGCACTGAAGCTTTCTTT	CASSYGGQGTEAFF
TRBV4-2	NA	TRBJ1-1	NA	TGTGCCAGCAGCCATGCGGGGGCTACGGGTGAAGCTTTCTTT	CASSHAGATGEAFF
TRBV28	NA	TRBJ1-5	NA	TGTGCCAGCACCTTAGGTTCAGGGAATCAGCCCCAGCATTTT	CASTLGSGNQPQHF
TRBV2	NA	TRBJ1-1	NA	TGTGCCAGCAGGAGGTCGGCGGTCAGGGGGAACACTGAAGCTTTCTTT	CASRRSAVRGNTEAFF
TRBV15	NA	TRBJ1-5	few	TGTGCCACCAGCCTTTCCTCCGGCAATCAGCCCCAGCATTTT	CATSLSSGNQPQHF
TRBV28	NA	TRBJ2-6	NA	TGTGCCAGCAGTTTAGGGACGGCGGCTGGGGCCAACGTCCTGACTTTC	CASSLGTAAGANVLTF
TRBV7-9	NA	TRBJ1-2	NA	TGTGCCAGCAGCTCCATGTCAAGTCAGGGTGGCTATGGCTACACCTTC	CASSSMSSQGGYGYTF
TRBV10-3	TRBD1	TRBJ1-1	NA	TGTGCCATCAGTGAAACCGGACAGGGGGCTACTGAAGCTTTCTTT	CAISETGQGATEAFF
TRBV6-4	NA	TRBJ1-5	NA	TGTGCCAGCAGTGACGGAGTGAATCAGCCCCAGCATTTT	CASSDGVNQPQHF
TRBV30	TRBD1	TRBJ1-5	NA	TGTGCCTGGAGTGCCTACCAGGGGGATCAGCCCCAGCATTTT	CAWSAYQGDQPQHF
TRBV2	NA	TRBJ2-3	NA	TGTGCCAGCAGTGGGGCCTACCAGACAGATACGCAGTATTTT	CASSGAYQTDTQYF
TRBV28	TRBD1	TRBJ2-2	NA	TGTGCCAGCAGTGAGTCCGGGACAGGGGGCTCCGGGGAGCTGTTTTTT	CASSESGTGGSGELFF
TRBV7-3	TRBD2	TRBJ2-3	once	TGTGCCAGCAGCTCCCGACTAGCGGGAGGGCCCCCAGATACGCAGTATTTT	CASSSRLAGGPPDTQYF
TRBV18	NA	TRBJ1-5	once	TGTGCCAGCTCACCGGGACTAGAGAGGGATCAGCCCCAGCATTTT	CASSPGLERDQPQHF
TRBV9	NA	TRBJ1-3	NA	TGTGCCAGCAGCGCCCAGATCTCTGGAAACACCATATATTTT	CASSAQISGNTIYF
TRBV9	NA	TRBJ1-3	NA	TGTGCCAGCAGCGTGGGACAAGAAAACACCATATATTTT	CASSVGQENTIYF
TRBV28	NA	TRBJ2-4	few	TGTGCCAGCAGTTTAAGGAAGGATTGGGCCAAAAACATTCAGTACTTC	CASSLRKDWAKNIQYF
TRBV6-1	TRBD1	TRBJ2-7	NA	TGTGCCAGCAGTGGAAGGTGGGCCCGGGACAGCGGCTACGAGCAGTACTTC	CASSGRWARDSGYEQYF
TRBV7-8	NA	TRBJ1-4	NA	TGTGCCAGCAGCTGGATGACGCTCGCAACTAATGAAAAACTGTTTTTT	CASSWMTLATNEKLFF
TRBV19	NA	TRBJ1-1	NA	TGTGCCAGTAGGCGTCCGGGACGCCAAAGGGGGACTGAAGCTTTCTTT	CASRRPGRQRGTEAFF
TRBV5-1	TRBD1	TRBJ2-7	NA	TGCGCCAGCAGCTTGACCAGGGACAGCTACGAGCAGTACTTC	CASSLTRDSYEQYF
TRBV19	NA	TRBJ2-7	NA	TGTGCCAGTAGTCGGACGGATACCTACGAGCAGTACTTC	CASSRTDTYEQYF
TRBV28	NA	TRBJ2-3	NA	TGTGCCAGCAGTTTATCATTGGGTTATAGCGGACTTAGCACAGATACGCAGTATTTT	CASSLSLGYSGLSTDTQYF
TRBV6-5	NA	TRBJ2-7	few	TGTGCCAGCAGTTATGTCCCAGGTACCTACGAGCAGTACTTC	CASSYVPGTYEQYF
TRBV6-4	NA	TRBJ1-4	NA	TGTGCCAGCAGCGTGGGGTATGGTGAAAAACTGTTTTTT	CASSVGYGEKLFF
TRBV14	TRBD1	TRBJ2-2	many	TGTGCCAGCAGCCAACAGGGGGCCCAGAACACCGGGGAGCTGTTTTTT	CASSQQGAQNTGELFF
TRBV28	NA	TRBJ2-7	NA	TGTGCCAGCACACTAGCTGGGGGGGCCGCCTCCTACGAGCAGTACTTC	CASTLAGGAASYEQYF
TRBV5-1	NA	TRBJ2-2	few	TGCGCCAGCAGCCTGGAGTCGGTCGGGGAGCTGTTTTTT	CASSLESVGELFF
TRBV7-3	TRBD1	TRBJ2-5	NA	TGTGCCAGCAGCTTCAGGGGGCAAGAGACCCAGTACTTC	CASSFRGQETQYF
TRBV7-3	NA	TRBJ1-1	NA	TGTGCCAGCAGCTTAGATTTCAGGGGACGGACTGAAGCTTTCTTT	CASSLDFRGRTEAFF
TRBV7-8	NA	TRBJ1-5	NA	TGTGCCAGCAGCCTAGCGGGGGGAAATCAGCCCCAGCATTTT	CASSLAGGNQPQHF
TRBV29-1	TRBD2	TRBJ2-7	NA	TGCAGCGTTGGGGACCCACTAGCGGGAGGGAGCGAGCAGTACTTC	CSVGDPLAGGSEQYF
TRBV11-2	NA	TRBJ2-7	NA	TGTGCCAGCAGCCACCGACAGGAGAGCTCCTACGAGCAGTACTTC	CASSHRQESSYEQYF
TRBV6-1	TRBD1	TRBJ1-5	NA	TGTGCCAGCAGTGAATCAGGGGGCGGCAATCAGCCCCAGCATTTT	CASSESGGGNQPQHF
TRBV20-1	NA	TRBJ1-1	few	TGCAGTGCTAGTTTTCGGACTGAAGCTTTCTTT	CSASFRTEAFF
TRBV9	NA	TRBJ1-5	NA	TGTGCCAGCAGCGTAGGTTCAGGCAATCAGCCCCAGCATTTT	CASSVGSGNQPQHF
TRBV7-3	NA	TRBJ2-3	NA	TGTGCCAGCAGCTTCGGTGGGAGGCCGGATACGCAGTATTTT	CASSFGGRPDTQYF
TRBV13	NA	TRBJ1-5	NA	TGTGCCAGCAGCTTAATGGGGCAGGGAGGCAATCAGCCCCAGCATTTT	CASSLMGQGGNQPQHF
TRBV5-1	TRBD2	TRBJ2-7	NA	TGCGCCAGCAGCTTGCAAGGGACTAACTCCTACGAGCAGTACTTC	CASSLQGTNSYEQYF
TRBV5-1	TRBD1	TRBJ2-5	NA	TGCGCCAGCAGCTTGGGAGGGGGGACAGGGTACTTCCAAGAGACCCAGTACTTC	CASSLGGGTGYFQETQYF